The rows below give T cell receptor beta chains drawn from one sample of a study of blood T cells in healthy people across ages. TCRdb itself ran the 5' RACE reads through MiXCR, one entry per CDR3 protein. The top ten hold 13% of the sample, which has some 900,000 distinct CDR3 sequences, about 48% seen once. The sequenced sample consisted of blood. These receptors all stem from a man aged 25 to 45 in good health. The CDR3 runs from the conserved cysteine through the conserved F or W. Each record gives: J gene, clone size, V gene, D gene, CDR3 DNA, CDR3 protein. A D gene is named only where the DNA matches it firmly. Clone size is shown for a subset of rows, as once, few, many or a class of expanded clone.

J gene: TRBJ1-2
clone size: .
V gene: TRBV30
D gene: .
CDR3 DNA: TGTGCCTGGAGTCTTACGGTTGTGACGCAAGGCTATGGCTACACCTTC
CDR3 protein: CAWSLTVVTQGYGYTF

J gene: TRBJ1-4
clone size: few
V gene: TRBV12-3/TRBV12-4
D gene: TRBD1
CDR3 DNA: TGTGCCAGCAGTATGGACAGGGTGGCGGATGAAAAACTGTTTTTT
CDR3 protein: CASSMDRVADEKLFF

J gene: TRBJ2-5
clone size: .
V gene: TRBV7-8
D gene: .
CDR3 DNA: TGTGCCAGCAGCTTTAGACAGACACAAGAGACCCAGTACTTC
CDR3 protein: CASSFRQTQETQYF

J gene: TRBJ1-2
clone size: .
V gene: TRBV4-2
D gene: .
CDR3 DNA: TGTGCCAGCAGCCAAGCTGTGGGTTCCTCGTCCGACGGCTACACCTTC
CDR3 protein: CASSQAVGSSSDGYTF

J gene: TRBJ2-5
clone size: .
V gene: TRBV6-1
D gene: .
CDR3 DNA: TGTGCCAGCAGTGAAGTCATGGCGGGAGAGACCCAGTACTTC
CDR3 protein: CASSEVMAGETQYF

J gene: TRBJ1-1
clone size: .
V gene: TRBV29-1
D gene: TRBD1
CDR3 DNA: TGCAGCGTTTCACAGGGGGCTGAAGCTTTCTTT
CDR3 protein: CSVSQGAEAFF

J gene: TRBJ1-1
clone size: .
V gene: TRBV28
D gene: TRBD1
CDR3 DNA: TGTGCCAGCAGCTACGGGACAGGGGATTTCTTT
CDR3 protein: CASSYGTGDFF

J gene: TRBJ1-1
clone size: .
V gene: TRBV10-3
D gene: .
CDR3 DNA: TGTGCCGTCAGCCCCTCGGGCCCGAACACTGAAGCTTTCTTT
CDR3 protein: CAVSPSGPNTEAFF

J gene: TRBJ2-4
clone size: .
V gene: TRBV7-2
D gene: .
CDR3 DNA: TGTGCCAGCAGCCGAGGCCCTACAGGGCGTTCGGCCAAAAACATTCAGTACTTC
CDR3 protein: CASSRGPTGRSAKNIQYF

J gene: TRBJ2-1
clone size: .
V gene: TRBV5-1
D gene: .
CDR3 DNA: TGCGCCAGCAGGCCAGGGAACGATGAGCAGTTCTTC
CDR3 protein: CASRPGNDEQFF

J gene: TRBJ2-3
clone size: .
V gene: TRBV9
D gene: .
CDR3 DNA: TGTGCCAGCAGCGTAGACCCCTTACGACCACAAGATACGCAGTATTTT
CDR3 protein: CASSVDPLRPQDTQYF

J gene: TRBJ2-1
clone size: .
V gene: TRBV12-3/TRBV12-4
D gene: .
CDR3 DNA: TGTGCCAGCAGTTTAGGGGGGGTCACCTACAATGAGCAGTTCTTC
CDR3 protein: CASSLGGVTYNEQFF

J gene: TRBJ1-2
clone size: .
V gene: TRBV5-5
D gene: TRBD1
CDR3 DNA: TGTGCCAGCAGCTTGGACGGGACAGGGACCAGTGGCTACACCTTC
CDR3 protein: CASSLDGTGTSGYTF

J gene: TRBJ1-6
clone size: .
V gene: TRBV25-1
D gene: TRBD1
CDR3 DNA: TGTGCCAGCAGTGAAGATATTACAGGGGATTCACCCCTCCACTTT
CDR3 protein: CASSEDITGDSPLHF

J gene: TRBJ2-2
clone size: few
V gene: TRBV4-2
D gene: .
CDR3 DNA: TGTGCCAGCAGCCAAGATTTGGGGGAGGACACGAACACCGGGGAGCTGTTTTTT
CDR3 protein: CASSQDLGEDTNTGELFF

J gene: TRBJ1-5
clone size: few
V gene: TRBV27
D gene: TRBD1
CDR3 DNA: TGTGCCAGCAGTTTTCTGGGACAGGGGGTTGGTCAGCCCCAGCATTTT
CDR3 protein: CASSFLGQGVGQPQHF

J gene: TRBJ2-7
clone size: .
V gene: TRBV6-1
D gene: .
CDR3 DNA: TGTGCCAGCAGTGTAGAAGGTGTCTCCTACGAGCAGTACTTC
CDR3 protein: CASSVEGVSYEQYF

J gene: TRBJ2-1
clone size: .
V gene: TRBV7-2
D gene: TRBD2
CDR3 DNA: TGTGCCAGCAGCTTCCCGGGACTAGGGAATGAGCAGTTCTTC
CDR3 protein: CASSFPGLGNEQFF

J gene: TRBJ2-7
clone size: once
V gene: TRBV11-2
D gene: .
CDR3 DNA: TGTGCCAGCAGCTTTGGTAACGACTACTACGAGCAGTACTTC
CDR3 protein: CASSFGNDYYEQYF

J gene: TRBJ2-3
clone size: .
V gene: TRBV27
D gene: .
CDR3 DNA: TGTGCCAGCAGTACCCTCGGGGCCGCAGATACGCAGTATTTT
CDR3 protein: CASSTLGAADTQYF

J gene: TRBJ1-6
clone size: .
V gene: TRBV20-1
D gene: .
CDR3 DNA: TGCAGTGCTAGGGATGGGGCAGAAAATTCACCCCTCCACTTT
CDR3 protein: CSARDGAENSPLHF

J gene: TRBJ2-1
clone size: few
V gene: TRBV4-1
D gene: TRBD2
CDR3 DNA: TGCGCCAGCAGCCAACCTAGCGGGGGATCTTACAATGAGCAGTTCTTC
CDR3 protein: CASSQPSGGSYNEQFF

J gene: TRBJ1-5
clone size: .
V gene: TRBV12-3/TRBV12-4
D gene: .
CDR3 DNA: TGTGCCAGCAGTAAGACCGGGTCCCTTAATAGCAATCAGCCCCAGCATTTT
CDR3 protein: CASSKTGSLNSNQPQHF

J gene: TRBJ2-7
clone size: few
V gene: TRBV4-1
D gene: TRBD2
CDR3 DNA: TGCGCCAGCAGCCAGGAGCCCGGGGGGGGAAGCTCCTACGAGCAGTACTTC
CDR3 protein: CASSQEPGGGSSYEQYF

J gene: TRBJ2-5
clone size: .
V gene: TRBV4-1
D gene: TRBD1
CDR3 DNA: TGCGCCAGCAGCTCCCGAGGGGGCAGTGAGACCCAGTACTTC
CDR3 protein: CASSSRGGSETQYF

J gene: TRBJ2-7
clone size: few
V gene: TRBV5-1
D gene: .
CDR3 DNA: TGCGCCAGCAGCTTGGCCGGACAACAAGCCTACGAGCAGTACTTC
CDR3 protein: CASSLAGQQAYEQYF

J gene: TRBJ2-1
clone size: few
V gene: TRBV6-2/TRBV6-3
D gene: .
CDR3 DNA: TGTGCCAGCACCGAAGCTAGCGTATTTGAGCAGTTCTTC
CDR3 protein: CASTEASVFEQFF

J gene: TRBJ1-6
clone size: .
V gene: TRBV12-3/TRBV12-4
D gene: .
CDR3 DNA: TGTGCCTCCTTGGGCGGGGCCACTTTTAATTCACCCCTCCACTTT
CDR3 protein: CASLGGATFNSPLHF

J gene: TRBJ2-7
clone size: .
V gene: TRBV6-1
D gene: .
CDR3 DNA: TGTGCCATCTCGCGGGGACAGCTGTCTCACGAGCAGTACTTC
CDR3 protein: CAISRGQLSHEQYF

J gene: TRBJ1-1
clone size: once
V gene: TRBV7-9
D gene: TRBD1
CDR3 DNA: TGTGCCAGCAGCATGAACAGGGGCCACACTGAAGCTTTCTTT
CDR3 protein: CASSMNRGHTEAFF

J gene: TRBJ1-6
clone size: few
V gene: TRBV9
D gene: .
CDR3 DNA: TGTGCCAGCAGCGTAGGCCCGGAGAGCTCCTATAATTCACCCCTCCACTTT
CDR3 protein: CASSVGPESSYNSPLHF

J gene: TRBJ2-5
clone size: .
V gene: TRBV20-1
D gene: TRBD1
CDR3 DNA: TGCAGTGCTAGGGGTGGGACAGGGCTGGGACAAGAGACCCAGTACTTC
CDR3 protein: CSARGGTGLGQETQYF

J gene: TRBJ2-2
clone size: .
V gene: TRBV4-3
D gene: .
CDR3 DNA: TGCGCCAGCAGCCTAGGGGGGGGCCGGAACACCGGGGAGCTGTTTTTT
CDR3 protein: CASSLGGGRNTGELFF

J gene: TRBJ2-5
clone size: .
V gene: TRBV7-9
D gene: .
CDR3 DNA: TGTGCCAGCAGCCCCGACATCCAAGAGACCCAGTACTTT
CDR3 protein: CASSPDIQETQYF

J gene: TRBJ2-1
clone size: .
V gene: TRBV24-1
D gene: .
CDR3 DNA: TGTGCCACCAGTGATCAAAAGGGGTTCCACAATGAGCAGTTCTTC
CDR3 protein: CATSDQKGFHNEQFF

J gene: TRBJ2-7
clone size: few
V gene: TRBV29-1
D gene: TRBD2
CDR3 DNA: TGCAGCGCGGGGGAGGGCAAGCTCTCCTACGAGCAGTACTTC
CDR3 protein: CSAGEGKLSYEQYF

J gene: TRBJ1-1
clone size: .
V gene: TRBV29-1
D gene: .
CDR3 DNA: TGCAGCGTGCGGGGGGGGCCGAACACTGAAGCTTTCTTT
CDR3 protein: CSVRGGPNTEAFF

J gene: TRBJ1-1
clone size: .
V gene: TRBV29-1
D gene: .
CDR3 DNA: TGCAGCGTTGAATCCAGGTTGAGGAACACTGAAGCTTTCTTT
CDR3 protein: CSVESRLRNTEAFF

J gene: TRBJ2-1
clone size: .
V gene: TRBV5-1
D gene: .
CDR3 DNA: TGCGCCAGCAGCCCGGACCCTTTGAGTGGGCAGTTCTTC
CDR3 protein: CASSPDPLSGQFF

J gene: TRBJ1-2
clone size: .
V gene: TRBV29-1
D gene: TRBD1
CDR3 DNA: TGCAGCGTTGAGACAGGGGGCTATGGCTACACCTTC
CDR3 protein: CSVETGGYGYTF

J gene: TRBJ2-3
clone size: few
V gene: TRBV12-5
D gene: TRBD1
CDR3 DNA: TGTGCTAGTGGTGACAGGGGGACTACAGATACGCAGTATTTT
CDR3 protein: CASGDRGTTDTQYF

J gene: TRBJ2-2
clone size: .
V gene: TRBV29-1
D gene: TRBD1
CDR3 DNA: TGCAGCGTTGAAAGGGACAGGGAACTCACCGGGGAGCTGTTTTTT
CDR3 protein: CSVERDRELTGELFF

J gene: TRBJ2-1
clone size: .
V gene: TRBV4-2
D gene: .
CDR3 DNA: TGTGCCAGCAGTGGGCCTTACAATGAGCAGTTCTTC
CDR3 protein: CASSGPYNEQFF

J gene: TRBJ2-5
clone size: .
V gene: TRBV3-1
D gene: .
CDR3 DNA: TGTGCCAGCAGCCAAGGCGGTCTCGGGCAGTACTTC
CDR3 protein: CASSQGGLGQYF

J gene: TRBJ2-1
clone size: .
V gene: TRBV7-9
D gene: TRBD1
CDR3 DNA: TGTGCCAGCGGCCTACAGGGGTCCTACTCCTACAATGAGCAGTTCTTC
CDR3 protein: CASGLQGSYSYNEQFF

J gene: TRBJ2-5
clone size: .
V gene: TRBV20-1
D gene: TRBD1
CDR3 DNA: TGCAGTGCTAGACCCCCCGGTGGGACAGGGGGCTCAGAGACCCAGTACTTC
CDR3 protein: CSARPPGGTGGSETQYF

J gene: TRBJ2-7
clone size: .
V gene: TRBV6-1
D gene: TRBD1
CDR3 DNA: TGTGACAGCAGTGAGACAGGGGGATTCTACGAGCAGTACTTC
CDR3 protein: CDSSETGGFYEQYF

J gene: TRBJ2-1
clone size: .
V gene: TRBV12-3/TRBV12-4
D gene: .
CDR3 DNA: TGTGCCAGCAGTTTTGGTATTGATGAGCAGTTCTTC
CDR3 protein: CASSFGIDEQFF

J gene: TRBJ1-2
clone size: few
V gene: TRBV7-3
D gene: TRBD1
CDR3 DNA: TGTGCCAGCAGCCCGGGACAGGGGACCGGCTACACCTTC
CDR3 protein: CASSPGQGTGYTF

J gene: TRBJ2-7
clone size: few
V gene: TRBV27
D gene: .
CDR3 DNA: TGTGCCAGCAGCTCCCTGACAGGAGTAGCCTACGAGCAGTACTTC
CDR3 protein: CASSSLTGVAYEQYF